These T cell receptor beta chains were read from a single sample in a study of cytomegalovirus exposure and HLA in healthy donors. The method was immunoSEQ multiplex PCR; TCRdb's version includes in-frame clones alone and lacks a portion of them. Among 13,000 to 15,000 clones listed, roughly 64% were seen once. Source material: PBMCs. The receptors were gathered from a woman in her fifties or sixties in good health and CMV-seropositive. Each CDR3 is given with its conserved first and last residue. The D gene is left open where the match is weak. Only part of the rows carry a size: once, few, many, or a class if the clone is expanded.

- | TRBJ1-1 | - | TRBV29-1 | CSVEGRVYTEAFF | TGCAGCGTTGAGGGCAGAGTTTACACTGAAGCTTTCTTT
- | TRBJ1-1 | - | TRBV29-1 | CSVEIGANTEAFF | TGCAGCGTTGAAATAGGAGCGAACACTGAAGCTTTCTTT
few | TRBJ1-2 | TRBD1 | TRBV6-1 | CASRGTGGYGYTF | TGTGCCAGCAGGGGGACAGGGGGCTATGGCTACACCTTC
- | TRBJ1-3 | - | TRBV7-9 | CASSRGGVGNTIYF | TGTGCCAGCAGCCGAGGAGGGGTTGGAAACACCATATATTTT
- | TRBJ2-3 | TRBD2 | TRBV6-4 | CASSDSGTSGTDTQYF | TGTGCCAGCAGTGACTCCGGGACTAGCGGCACAGATACGCAGTATTTT
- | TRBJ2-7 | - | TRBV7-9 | CASSLETPEQYF | TGTGCCAGCAGCTTGGAGACTCCAGAGCAGTACTTC
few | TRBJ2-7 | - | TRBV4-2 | CASSQDPGAKNEQYF | TGTGCCAGCAGCCAAGATCCTGGGGCAAAAAACGAGCAGTACTTC
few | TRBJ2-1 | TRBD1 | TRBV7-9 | CASSPDRVRNEQFF | TGTGCCAGCAGTCCAGACAGGGTCCGCAATGAGCAGTTCTTC
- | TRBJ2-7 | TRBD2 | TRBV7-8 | CASSSPGGGYEQYF | TGTGCCAGCAGCTCCCCGGGGGGTGGCTACGAGCAGTACTTC
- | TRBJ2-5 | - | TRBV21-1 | CASTCPSSVKETQYF | TGTGCCAGCACCTGCCCCAGTAGCGTAAAAGAGACCCAGTACTTC
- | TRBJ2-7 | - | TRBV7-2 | CASSLDASHSYEQYF | TGTGCCAGCAGCTTAGATGCCAGTCACTCCTACGAGCAGTACTTC
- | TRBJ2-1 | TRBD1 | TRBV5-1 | CASSKPGQGNEQFF | TGCGCCAGCAGCAAGCCGGGACAGGGCAATGAGCAGTTCTTC
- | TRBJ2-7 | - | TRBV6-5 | CASSYFSGSSYEQYF | TGTGCCAGCAGTTACTTTAGCGGTAGCTCCTACGAGCAGTACTTC
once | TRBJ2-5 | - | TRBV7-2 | CASRRTAQETQYF | TGTGCCAGCAGGCGGACTGCGCAAGAGACCCAGTACTTC
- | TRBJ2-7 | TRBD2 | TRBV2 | CASNRLAGSYYEQYF | TGTGCCAGCAATAGGCTAGCGGGATCATACTACGAGCAGTACTTC
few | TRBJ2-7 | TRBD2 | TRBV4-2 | CASSPQAGEVGEQYF | TGTGCCAGCAGCCCACAAGCGGGAGAAGTGGGCGAGCAGTACTTC
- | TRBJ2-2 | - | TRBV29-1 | CSVIGDNGELFF | TGCAGCGTTATAGGGGATAACGGGGAGCTGTTTTTT
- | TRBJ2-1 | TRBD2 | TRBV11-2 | CASSTRLATYNEQFF | TGTGCCAGCAGCACCCGACTAGCTACCTACAATGAGCAGTTCTTC
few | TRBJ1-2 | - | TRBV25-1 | CASSEKRNYGYTF | TGTGCCAGCAGTGAAAAGCGGAACTATGGCTACACCTTC
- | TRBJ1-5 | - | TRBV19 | CASSYFNQPQHF | TGTGCCAGTAGTTATTTTAATCAGCCCCAGCATTTT
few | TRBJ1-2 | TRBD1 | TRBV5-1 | CASSRGQGVHSYTF | TGCGCCAGCAGCCGCGGACAGGGTGTACATAGCTACACCTTC
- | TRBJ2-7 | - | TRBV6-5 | CASSYPLRSDF | TGTGCCAGCAGTTACCCCCTACGGAGTGACTTC
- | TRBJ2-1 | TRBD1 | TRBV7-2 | CASRWDRVNEQFF | TGTGCCAGCAGATGGGACAGGGTCAATGAGCAGTTCTTC
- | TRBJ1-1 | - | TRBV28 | CASRRADTEAFF | TGTGCCAGCAGGAGGGCCGACACTGAAGCTTTCTTT
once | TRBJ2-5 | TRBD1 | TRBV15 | CATSRDLAGGETQYF | TGTGCCACCAGCAGAGATCTTGCAGGGGGAGAGACCCAGTACTTC
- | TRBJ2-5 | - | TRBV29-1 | CSVARSGETQYF | TGCAGCGTTGCTCGGAGCGGGGAGACCCAGTACTTC
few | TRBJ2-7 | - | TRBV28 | CASSLSLRGGYEQYF | TGTGCCAGCAGTTTATCCCTGAGAGGGGGCTACGAGCAGTACTTC
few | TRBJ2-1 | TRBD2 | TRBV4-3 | CASSQGALAGSDEQFF | TGCGCCAGCAGCCAAGGGGCACTAGCGGGATCGGATGAGCAGTTCTTC
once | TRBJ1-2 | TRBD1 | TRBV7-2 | CASSGTGRSGYTF | TGTGCCAGCTCCGGGACAGGGAGGAGTGGCTACACCTTC
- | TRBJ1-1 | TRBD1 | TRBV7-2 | CASSSPSGGWGTEAFF | TGTGCCAGCAGCTCCCCGTCAGGGGGATGGGGCACTGAAGCTTTCTTT
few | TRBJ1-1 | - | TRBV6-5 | CASSRDTEAFF | TGTGCCAGCAGCCGTGACACTGAAGCTTTCTTT
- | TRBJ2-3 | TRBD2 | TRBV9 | CASSVGAGKNTQYF | TGTGCCAGCAGCGTAGGAGCGGGAAAGAATACGCAGTATTTT
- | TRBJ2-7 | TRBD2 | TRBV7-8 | CASSPRELAGAYEQYF | TGTGCCAGCAGCCCCCGGGAACTAGCGGGAGCCTACGAGCAGTACTTC
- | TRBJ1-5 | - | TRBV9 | CASSVEPGIKQPQHF | TGTGCCAGCAGCGTAGAACCAGGGATAAAGCAGCCCCAGCATTTT
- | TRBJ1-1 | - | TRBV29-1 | CSVPGAFF | TGCAGCGTTCCAGGGGCTTTCTTT
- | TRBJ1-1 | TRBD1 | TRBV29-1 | CSVEGSGTGRVGTEAFF | TGCAGCGTAGAGGGGTCCGGGACAGGGAGAGTCGGCACTGAAGCTTTCTTT
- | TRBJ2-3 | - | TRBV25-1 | CASSGLSTDTQYF | TGTGCCAGCAGTGGTTTAAGCACAGATACGCAGTATTTT
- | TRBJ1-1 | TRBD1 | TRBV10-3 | CAISGRDRGDTEAFF | TGTGCCATCAGTGGCCGGGACAGGGGGGACACTGAAGCTTTCTTT
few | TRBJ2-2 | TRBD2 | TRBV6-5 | CASTLKRELTGELFF | TGTGCCAGTACCCTGAAGCGGGAGTTAACCGGGGAGCTGTTTTTT